This TCR beta chain was captured by sequencing in a study of Ad26.COV2.S vaccination and SARS-CoV-2 variants (dated by TCRdb to the early 2020s). With regard to the full study: Vaccine-arm donors came from COV1001, a multicentre, randomized, double-blind, placebo-controlled phase I-IIa trial of Ad26.COV2.S in healthy adults. Ad26.COV2.S was given intramuscularly at 5x10^10 or 1x10^11 viral particles, as a single shot or as two shots 56 days apart. TCRbeta repertoire sequencing served as the tool for gauging how specific and how broad the SARS-CoV-2-reactive T cell receptors were following Ad26.COV2.S vaccination. A total of some 30 samples were included in the TCR-sequenced set, comprising approximately 20 Ad26.COV2.S vaccine recipients, 5 placebo recipients and 8 SARS-CoV-2 convalescent individuals. Trial participants were randomized into five groups of five: low-dose or high-dose Ad26.COV2.S given once or twice, or placebo on both occasions. Investigators did not know the trial group allocation while performing experiments and assessing outcomes. Overall study results and their limits: The study was not powered for comparison of responses between vaccine doses or regimens. Vaccine and placebo recipients had comparable non-spike TCR breadth, which fits with the vaccine containing only spike. Spike-specific TCR breadth was higher in Ad26.COV2.S recipients than in placebo recipients (P = 0.0014). Substantial breadth of spike-specific CD8+ and CD4+ T cell responses was reported after vaccination. The authors noted that total T cell responses may have been underestimated by the TCR breadth and depth analyses.

The germline V gene (reference sequence) supplies CDR1 LNHDA and CDR2 SQIVND. The CDR3 runs 14 amino acids, cysteine and phenylalanine included. The sequence is cut down to CDR3 DNA, 42 bases in frame from base 1. V ends up 4 bases short and J 2 bases short, with an unmatched junction base count of 5. A word on this clone: Its antigen is not yet known. No base-level quality is on record; no much larger clone is a single base apart.

The immunoSEQ Assay was the method used to sequence TCRbeta CDR3 regions. After extraction, genomic DNA underwent amplification by bias-controlled multiplex PCR, followed by high-throughput sequencing. The authors' analysis ran thus. To quantify the absolute abundance of every unique TCRbeta CDR3 region, sequences were collapsed and filtered. T cell fraction was estimated by normalizing TCRbeta template counts to usable DNA, with usable DNA measured through amplification of reference genes found in all nucleated cells. Repertoire TCRs were annotated as SARS-CoV-2-specific by exact matching of V gene, CDR3 amino acid sequence and J gene to a known reactive TCR set. The reference SARS-CoV-2 TCR set was derived from MIRA and filtered for enrichment in COVID-19-positive ImmuneCODE repertoires, a step that removed public or cross-reactive TCRs. Using the MIRA antigens, annotated TCRs were further analysed by specific ORF or by position within an ORF. Breadth was defined as annotated unique rearrangements over total unique productive rearrangements; depth was the summed frequency of those rearrangements. Two-sided Wilcoxon rank-sum tests were applied when comparing TCR breadth between groups. TCRdb provides this immuneACCESS table in a form limited to in-frame rearrangements. Some clones are lacking; in checked studies, under half of them reflect an unresolved V gene, and why the rest are absent is not known. For V, J and clone size, that table is used; D and trimming come from the DNA. The sample table lists about 320,000 clones, 85% of them with a count of one. The ten biggest clones cover around 2.2% of the sample.

Reading the label with the study, this specimen's treatment or condition is: some 20 received Ad26.COV2.S at low or high dose, single or two shots; about 5 received placebo; per-sample allocation not given. Repertoires of vaccine and placebo recipients were sequenced from samples collected on day 63 after the first injection. Between 29 July and 7 August 2020, Cohort 1b enrolled about two dozen adults aged 18-55 years at one site in Boston, USA. Ad26.COV2.S was a replication-incompetent adenovirus type 26 vector that expressed a prefusion-stabilized SARS-CoV-2 spike protein derived from the original Wuhan strain.

The V gene is TRBV19 and the J gene is TRBJ2-7, with 7 middle bases fitting TRBD1. The material was peripheral blood, obtained in a trial of Ad26.COV2.S vaccine versus placebo. The TCR originated in a person aged 18-65 years who received the Ad26.COV2.S COVID-19 vaccine or a placebo. The DNA sequence reads TGTGCCAGTAGTAACTCACAGGGGACCTACGAGCAGTACTTC. It specifies CASSNSQGTYEQYF.